The rows below give T cell receptor beta chains drawn from one sample of a study of PD-1 blockade in classical Hodgkin lymphoma. Sequencing was performed with immunoSEQ multiplex PCR; in TCRdb, only in-frame clones are kept and a portion is missing. The table has some 14,000 clones, around four fifths seen once. The sample here was peripheral blood mononuclear cells (PBMCs), taken before the second cycle of nivolumab. The receptor source for this set is a human donor with classical Hodgkin lymphoma. The CDR3 runs from the conserved cysteine through the conserved F or W. The order of the fields is clone size, V gene, J gene, CDR3 protein. Part of the rows lack a size; the others show once, few, many or a class for expanded clones.

size: NA; V: TRBV5-4; J: TRBJ1-2; CDR3: CASSLGERGQGKNGYTF
size: NA; V: TRBV15; J: TRBJ2-7; CDR3: CATSRVALDRGEQYF
size: NA; V: TRBV18; J: TRBJ1-4; CDR3: CASSPPEGQKLFF
size: few; V: TRBV27; J: TRBJ2-7; CDR3: CASRSYDISYEQYF
size: once; V: TRBV2; J: TRBJ2-2; CDR3: CATSGQNTGELFF
size: NA; V: TRBV19; J: TRBJ1-5; CDR3: CASSIEGGRQPQHF
size: NA; V: TRBV27; J: TRBJ1-4; CDR3: CASSLSTGSEKLFF
size: NA; V: TRBV21-1; J: TRBJ1-1; CDR3: CASSKVRCAEAFF
size: NA; V: TRBV28; J: TRBJ1-1; CDR3: CASSPQGFGTEAFF
size: NA; V: TRBV18; J: TRBJ2-3; CDR3: CASSPTLVATDTQYF
size: NA; V: TRBV2; J: TRBJ1-6; CDR3: CASRVQVLNNSPLHF
size: NA; V: TRBV9; J: TRBJ1-1; CDR3: CASSPPRGQSMINTEAFF
size: NA; V: TRBV15; J: TRBJ2-7; CDR3: CATSRDPDRGKSYEQYF
size: few; V: TRBV7-9; J: TRBJ2-5; CDR3: CASSLKVLETQYF
size: NA; V: TRBV19; J: TRBJ2-7; CDR3: CASRQFARTDLYEQYF
size: NA; V: TRBV5-6; J: TRBJ2-6; CDR3: CASSLVGFGSNVLTF